This TCR beta chain was sequenced for a study of T-cell reconstitution after alpha-beta-depleted transplantation in children. Unique molecular identifiers were used to barcode this TCRbeta library. MiXCR, run by TCRdb on the PCR reads, gives a single entry per CDR3 protein. This repertoire shows 450,000 to 700,000 distinct CDR3 sequences, approximately 30% found once; its top ten account for around 36%. The sequence was collected from a boy younger than two with Wiskott-Aldrich syndrome, due to receive a stem cell transplant. The material sequenced was PBMCs, taken before TCRalphabeta/CD19-depleted stem cell transplant.

CDR3 coding DNA: TGTGCCAGCAGCTGGGACAGCGAGAACTACGAGCAGTACTTC. As protein: CASSWDSENYEQYF. The V gene is TRBV5-5, the J gene TRBJ2-7, with TRBD1 identical over 7 bases. Germline CDR1 SGHKS, CDR2 YYEKEE (reference sequence). The CDR3 runs to 14 residues. J gave up 3 bases and V 3 bases, and 6 bases lay outside the gene matches.